This T cell receptor beta chain is drawn from a study of blood T cells in healthy people across ages (dated by TCRdb to the mid-2010s). For the study in its entirety: In model experiments, template switching captured about one uniquely barcoded TCR beta cDNA molecule for every two T cells. Age-related changes in TCR beta repertoire diversity were measured in the study by deep sequencing normalized with unique cDNA molecular identifiers. Four age groups were formed from the donors: young (average approximately 15 years), middle-aged (approximately 42), aged (approximately 60) and long-lived (82). To avoid experimental bias, donors of different ages were spread randomly across the sequencing lanes. For two donors (one aged 18 to 30 and one aged 80 or older), the study analyzed two additional independent replicas of 1 million unique cDNA reads from the same blood draw.

Library creation used 5' RACE. For sequencing, an Illumina HiSeq 2500 was employed. The second PCR ran for about 7 to 11 cycles and used a J-beta primer mix along with a sample-barcoded 5' primer. A unique molecular identifier was introduced onto each TCR beta cDNA molecule by a template-switch 5' adaptor carrying 12 random nucleotides. At least 3 million CDR3-containing paired-end reads were obtained from each sample. All of the RNA was converted into first-strand cDNA using the Mint cDNA synthesis kit, with a TRBC-specific oligonucleotide serving as the primer. Following uracil-DNA glycosylase treatment, a first 18-cycle PCR with universal primers M1SS and BC2_uni_R was performed on all cDNA. On the study's bioinformatics: Normalization of each sample was performed by random selection of 1 million high-quality reads, each carrying a distinct molecular identifier. Instead of being binned into consensus sequences, reads with shared molecular identifiers were discarded. MiTCR, run with a Q25 quality threshold and the strictest error-elimination algorithm, handled CDR3 identification, clonotype clustering and error correction. Lower-bound total TCR beta diversity was estimated with a nonparametric unseen species model using Euler transformation. The public reads were run again by TCRdb, first through fastp at Q25 and then through MiXCR, and only productive beta chains were kept. Rows are combined by CDR3 protein, so each entry shows the most common genes and DNA. None of the V and J calls come from the authors' own analysis; TCRdb made them. This sample has hundreds of thousands of distinct CDR3 sequences in its table, and about 62% of those were observed once. Jointly, the top ten make up approximately 23% of the sample.

Paper-wide results and their limitations: As age increased, observed TCR beta diversity per million T cells dropped in a roughly linear way, and a significant reduction was already evident by age approximately 40. Bulk unsorted PBMC profiling prevented conclusive comparison of naive and antigen-experienced compartments. The CMV infection status of donors was not known, potentially confounding age-related changes in expanded clonotypes. Estimates of total diversity based on one million sequenced T cells were regarded as lower bounds and as underestimates. Compared with the aged group, the long-lived group had more naive CD4+ T cells, fewer expanded clones and increased TCR diversity, a pattern suggesting age selection. There was a strong correlation between observed TCR beta diversity and the percentage of naive T cells measured by flow cytometry.

Systemically healthy Caucasian individuals from Russia, 39 in total and aged about 6 to 95 years, were included as donors. Around 10 milliliters of peripheral blood were collected from each donor into EDTA-treated Vacutainer tubes. Ficoll-Paque density-gradient centrifugation was used to isolate PBMCs, with at least 7 million per sample. Trizol reagent was used to extract total RNA from PBMCs, with at least 6 micrograms per sample. The percentages of naive CD45RAhigh/CD27high T cells were determined by flow cytometry on a PBMC aliquot from every donor. The CDR3 runs 16 residues from the cysteine to the phenylalanine. The CDR3 DNA has 48 bases and is translated from base 1. A distance of 16 bases separates the germline ends of V and J, which lose 2 bases and 3 bases respectively. Based on the germline V gene, the CDR1 and CDR2 sequences are SNHLY and FYNNEI. As regards this clonotype: Its antigen has not been determined. No base-level quality is on record; no much larger clone is a single base apart.

The sequenced sample was blood. Here the chain combines TRBV2 and TRBJ1-2, with no D gene named confidently. This receptor was taken from a man aged 25 to 40 in good health. Here the CDR3 is given as CASSELKTPRDYGYTF. The DNA sequence reads TGTGCCAGCAGTGAATTAAAAACACCCAGAGACTATGGCTACACCTTC.